This TCR beta chain originates from a study of cytomegalovirus exposure and HLA in healthy donors. General study results and limits: There were some V segments, including TRBV6-2 and TRBV6-3, excluded as indistinguishable. At a 0.05 false discovery rate, a later analysis found approximately 17,000 TCR beta sequences to be associated with HLA alleles.

Details on this clone: Its antigen is still unknown.

PCR amplification relied on 60 Vbeta primers (plus 13 Jbeta primers). Profiling relied on immunoSEQ multiplex PCR, and the TCRdb table lists in-frame clones only, not all of them. The table has 99,000 or so clones, more than 75% seen once. This CDR3 is built from 13 residues. Germline CDR1 reads MDHEN; CDR2 reads SYDVKM. Trimming took 7 bases from V and 11 from J, leaving 17 bases between them. V gene TRBV28 combines with J gene TRBJ1-4; perhaps TRBD1 as D (5 bases). The sequence was collected from a woman aged 40 to 50 in good health and CMV-seronegative. Sequencing was done on a sample of PBMCs. The CDR3 sequence: CASTGLFVWKLFF. CDR3 nucleotide sequence: TGTGCCAGCACGGGACTTTTCGTCTGGAAACTGTTTTTT.